A single sample is the source of the 25 T cell receptor beta chains below, sequenced in a study of cytomegalovirus exposure and HLA in healthy donors. The PCR contained 60 Vbeta and 13 Jbeta primers. Measured with immunoSEQ multiplex PCR; TCRdb has only the in-frame clones, and not every one. The repertoire consists of under 250,000 clones, with approximately 78% occurring once and the leading ten covering around 0.45%. The sequenced sample was PBMCs. These receptor sequences come from a boy under 18 in good health and CMV-seronegative.

This clone turned up a few times. V usage is TRBV18 and J usage is TRBJ1-1; D uncertain. With 4 bases removed from V and 1 base from J, the gap between germline ends came to 10 bases. Germline CDR1 KGHSH, CDR2 LQKENI. This CDR3 is built from 14 residues. DNA for the CDR3: TGTGCCAGCTCACAGGACTTAAGGAACACTGAAGCTTTCTTT. Protein: CASSQDLRNTEAFF.

The rearrangement uses TRBV19 and TRBJ1-5; 10 bases agree with TRBD1. The germline V gene has CDR1 LNHDA and CDR2 SQIVND (reference sequence). This CDR3 spans 17 amino acids. After removal of 9 bases from V and 4 bases from J, the junction contained 15 bases not matched to a gene. The CDR3 here is CASPNGAPGQGNQPQHF. DNA of the CDR3: TGTGCCAGCCCGAATGGGGCGCCGGGACAGGGGAATCAGCCCCAGCATTTT.

The rearrangement uses TRBV2 and TRBJ1-5, with 7 positions matching TRBD1. The CDR3 runs to 14 residues. Trimming removed 3 bases from V and 9 bases from J; junction bases left unmatched: 8. Per germline, CDR1 SNHLY and CDR2 FYNNEI. The CDR3 is CASSEGAGDRPQHF. The CDR3 bases are TGTGCCAGCAGTGAGGGGGCAGGGGACAGGCCCCAGCATTTT. Combining the CDR3 with reference TRBV2 and TRBJ1-5 gives the whole variable domain EPEVTQTPSHQVTQMGQEVILRCVPISNHLYFYWYRQILGQKVEFLVSFYNNEISEKSEIFDDQFSVERPDGSNFTLKIRSTKLEDSAMYFCASSEGAGDRPQHFGDGTRLSIL.

J is TRBJ2-7 and V is TRBV6-5, with 10 bases matching TRBD1. V lost 5 bases to trimming and J lost 11 bases; unmatched junction nucleotides: 12. The V gene's germline CDR1 is MNHEY and CDR2 SVGAGI. CDR3 length equals 14 residues. CDR3 nucleotides: TGTGCCAGCAGTCCGGATAAAAGGGACAGGGGAGAGTACTTC. It encodes CASSPDKRDRGEYF.

This clone was observed a handful of times. J is TRBJ1-4 and V is TRBV4-2; D uncertain. V gave up 4 bases and J gave up 4 bases, with 13 bases separating them. The CDR3 runs 15 residues. CDR1 and CDR2 (germline): LGHNA, YNFKEQ. The CDR3 spells CASSRLAQDNEKLFF. Here the CDR3 DNA reads TGTGCCAGCAGCCGATTGGCCCAGGATAATGAAAAACTGTTTTTT.

The genes are TRBV29-1 and TRBJ2-7; 14 bases match TRBD2. Trimming removed 6 bases from V and 2 bases from J; junction bases left unmatched: 6. Germline V gene data show CDR1 as SQVTM and CDR2 as ANQGSEA. This CDR3 is 15 amino acids long. The CDR3 is CSVRTSGGMPYEQYF. CDR3 DNA sequence: TGCAGCGTGCGGACTAGCGGGGGGATGCCCTACGAGCAGTACTTC.

This CDR3 is CASSFVLGDEQFF. The CDR3 coding sequence is TGTGCCAGCAGTTTTGTCCTAGGCGATGAGCAGTTCTTC. This chain connects TRBV27 to TRBJ2-1; D not certain. CDR1 and CDR2 from the germline V gene are MNHEY and SMNVEV (reference sequence). With 3 bases removed from V and 8 bases from J, the gap between germline ends came to 11 bases. The CDR3 sequence is 13 residues long.

The V gene is TRBV7-9, the J gene TRBJ2-7; 9 bases are a match to TRBD1. CDR1 and CDR2 (germline): SEHNR, FQNEAQ (reference sequence). V lost 5 bases and J lost 5; bases outside the gene matches: 13. This CDR3 spans 16 amino acids. The CDR3 coding sequence is TGTGCCAGCAGCCCGGGGACAGGGCCCAGACTCAACGAGCAGTACTTC. As protein: CASSPGTGPRLNEQYF.

The chain uses TRBV5-4 and TRBJ2-2, with D possibly TRBD2 on 8 matching bases. The germline V gene has CDR1 SGHNT and CDR2 YYREEE (reference sequence). Trimming pared 6 bases from V and 4 bases from J, leaving 25 bases between. This CDR3 has 18 amino acids. This CDR3 is CASTGGGNRGSFTGELFF. Here the CDR3 DNA reads TGTGCCAGCACCGGGGGGGGGAACAGGGGCTCCTTCACCGGGGAGCTGTTTTTT.

This chain connects TRBV7-9 to TRBJ2-3; TRBD1 is a possible D gene (6 bases). The CDR3 has 13 amino acids. Trimming removed 3 bases at V and 3 bases at J, with 7 bases between. The V gene's germline CDR1 is SEHNR and CDR2 FQNEAQ (reference sequence). The CDR3, as DNA: TGTGCCAGCAGCTTCCAGGGGACAGATACGCAGTATTTT. This gives the protein CASSFQGTDTQYF.

The rearrangement joins TRBV6-5 to TRBJ2-7; D possibly corresponds to TRBD2 (6 bases). The CDR3 totals 15 residues. V lost 7 bases to trimming and J lost 7 bases, with 23 bases between them. Per the germline V gene, CDR1 is MNHEY and CDR2 is SVGAGI. CDR3 protein: CASIPTGDPGLEQYF. The CDR3 DNA follows: TGTGCCAGCATTCCCACGGGGGACCCGGGGTTGGAGCAGTACTTC.

V gene TRBV13 combines with J gene TRBJ2-1; the D gene is possibly TRBD2 (6 bases). Germline V CDR1 and CDR2: PRHDT, FYEKMQ (reference sequence). The V and J ends lost 5 bases and 5 bases respectively, with 19 bases between them. The CDR3 contains 16 residues. The CDR3 coding sequence is TGTGCCAGCAGCCCATACTCGGGGGAGGCTCACAATGAGCAGTTCTTC. The encoded protein is CASSPYSGEAHNEQFF.

The chain uses TRBV11-3 and TRBJ2-3; D might be TRBD1 (5 bases). The CDR3 has 15 amino acids. V was pared by 5 bases and J by 0 bases, with 12 bases between. Germline CDR1 and CDR2: SGHNT and YENEEA. In DNA, the CDR3 is TGTGCCAGCAGCAAGGGGTTCGGGAGCACAGATACGCAGTATTTT. It is translated as CASSKGFGSTDTQYF. Using reference TRBV11-3 and TRBJ2-3 for the parts outside the CDR3, the full variable domain is EAGVVQSPRYKIIEKKQPVAFWCNPISGHNTLYWYLQNLGQGPELLIRYENEEAVDDSQLPKDRFSAERLKGVDSTLKIQPAELGDSAVYLCASSKGFGSTDTQYFGPGTRLTVL.

As DNA, the CDR3 is TGTGCCAGCAGCTTAGTGGGGGGGGTGCCTGAAGCTTTCTTT. Amino acids: CASSLVGGVPEAFF. This chain uses TRBV7-9 with TRBJ1-1; a weak D match, TRBD1 (5 bases). The CDR3 is 14 residues long. V dropped 1 base and J dropped 6 bases, with 12 bases sitting between them. Germline CDR1 SEHNR, CDR2 FQNEAQ (reference sequence).

This chain links TRBV5-6 with TRBJ2-5; perhaps TRBD2 as D (5 bases). V lost 2 bases and J lost 5, with 10 bases in between. Germline V CDR1 and CDR2: SGHDT, YYEEEE. This CDR3 comprises 13 residues. The CDR3 reads CASSFGLGETQYF. CDR3 DNA sequence: TGTGCCAGCAGCTTTGGACTGGGCGAGACCCAGTACTTC.

Concerning this clone: At one boundary the junction diverges from the germline segment, which might be a read error. The rearrangement joins TRBV7-9 to TRBJ1-5, with a weak D call TRBD1 (5 bases). The germline CDR1 and CDR2 sequences are SEHNR and FQNEAQ (reference sequence). CDR3 length: 16 amino acids. CDR3 sequence (DNA): TGTTCCAGCAGCTTAGGGGCCCCATATAGCAATCAGCCCCAGCATTTT. Its translation: CSSSLGAPYSNQPQHF.

This chain joins TRBV27 and TRBJ1-2; 7 bases align to TRBD1. The CDR3 loop spans 15 amino acids. Germline CDR1 MNHEY, CDR2 SMNVEV (reference sequence). J gave up 2 bases and V 2 bases, and 5 bases lay outside the gene matches. The CDR3 DNA reads as TGTGCCAGCAGTTTAGTTGGGACAGCCAACTATGGCTACACCTTC. Protein sequence: CASSLVGTANYGYTF.

The V call is TRBV7-8, the J call TRBJ2-1, with 7 bases matching TRBD2. CDR3 length: 15 amino acids. The germline CDR1 and CDR2 sequences are SGHVS and FQNEAQ. The V gene end was trimmed by 6 bases and the J gene end by 6 bases; junction bases not matched to a gene: 11. CDR3 sequence reads: CASSYQRLAVNEQFF. The CDR3 DNA reads TGTGCCAGCAGTTACCAAAGGCTAGCGGTCAATGAGCAGTTCTTC.

This sequence joins TRBV30 and TRBJ2-1; TRBD2 might be the D (6 bases). The CDR3 consists of 14 residues. The germline V gene has CDR1 GTSNPN and CDR2 SVGIG (reference sequence). V was shortened by 6 bases and J by 4 bases, with 16 bases between the two germline ends. CDR3 bases: TGTGCCTGTACGGGACTCTGGCCTTACAATGAGCAGTTCTTC. This translates into CACTGLWPYNEQFF.

This clone was detected once. The V call is TRBV5-1, the J call TRBJ1-6; a possible D gene is TRBD1 (5 bases). CDR3 size: 13 residues. In germline, CDR1 is SGHRS, CDR2 YFSETQ. Trimming removed 4 bases from V and 8 bases from J, with 10 bases in between. CDR3: CASSTQTDSPLHF. CDR3 bases: TGCGCCAGCAGCACCCAGACAGATTCACCCCTCCACTTT.

The sample holds a few counts of this clone. The CDR3 sequence is CASSVPLRTGYSPLHF. The CDR3 nucleotides read TGTGCCAGCAGTGTCCCCCTAAGGACAGGGTATTCACCCCTCCACTTT. The chain employs TRBV2 and TRBJ1-6; TRBD1 matches at 8 bases. Looked up from germline, CDR1 is SNHLY and CDR2 is FYNNEI. With 4 bases clipped from V and 8 bases from J, the junction kept 10 bases outside the gene matches. The CDR3 extends over 16 amino acids.

The chain links TRBV5-4 to TRBJ2-2; 10 positions agree with TRBD1. CDR3 length: 16 amino acids. Germline V gives CDR1 SGHNT, CDR2 YYREEE (reference sequence). Trimming removed 4 bases from V and 7 bases from J; junction bases left unmatched: 10. CDR3 sequence reads: CASSVGGQGLNGELFF. The CDR3 bases are TGTGCCAGCAGCGTTGGGGGACAGGGGCTTAACGGGGAGCTGTTTTTT.

J is TRBJ2-2 and V is TRBV30, with 8 bases fitting TRBD1. This CDR3 is built from 15 residues. Germline CDR1 reads GTSNPN; CDR2 reads SVGIG (reference sequence). Trimming removed 4 bases from V and 0 bases from J; junction bases left unmatched: 4. In DNA, the CDR3 is TGTGCCTGGACCCGGGGACAGGCGAACACCGGGGAGCTGTTTTTT. Residues: CAWTRGQANTGELFF.

Only one count was recorded for this clone. The rearrangement links TRBV7-8 to TRBJ1-6; a weak D match, TRBD1 (5 bases). Germline loops: CDR1 SGHVS, CDR2 FQNEAQ. The length of the CDR3 is 15 residues. V gave up 1 base and J gave up 6 bases, with 10 bases separating them. The CDR3 loop reads CASSLGMGGNSPLHF. The CDR3 DNA sequence: TGTGCCAGCAGCTTAGGTATGGGGGGTAATTCACCCCTCCACTTT.

This chain connects TRBV6-5 to TRBJ2-5, with D possibly matching TRBD2 (5 bases). The CDR3 runs to 12 residues. Germline CDR1 reads MNHEY; CDR2 reads SVGAGI. V lost 7 bases to trimming and J lost 5 bases, with 11 bases between them. The CDR3 loop reads CASTRGLETQYF. In DNA, the CDR3 is TGTGCCAGCACCCGGGGTTTGGAGACCCAGTACTTC.